The sequence of this TCR beta chain was determined in a study of monozygotic twins with inflammatory bowel disease. Germline V gives CDR1 DFQATT, CDR2 SNEGSKA (reference sequence). The length of the CDR3 is 14 residues. A remark on this clonotype: Its cognate antigen is unknown.

The template switching step added UMIs that contained a 6-nucleotide sample barcode. TCRdb reprocessed the 5' RACE reads and reports one entry per CDR3 protein, with no DNA. This sample's clone table lists more than 100,000 distinct CDR3 sequences. Study-wide points: IBD patients displayed reduced TCRbeta diversity (inverse Simpson) when set against healthy co-twins.

The specimen sequenced was blood. This chain joins TRBV20-1 and TRBJ2-1. The receptor's source is a human donor with ulcerative colitis or Crohn's disease, or a healthy co-twin of an affected twin (not recorded which). CDR3 loop: CSARSYSSYNEQFF.